A single sample is the source of the 14 T cell receptor beta chains below, sequenced in a study of Ad26.COV2.S vaccination and SARS-CoV-2 variants (TCRdb year 2021). What this sample's treatment or condition label stands for: around 19 received Ad26.COV2.S at low or high dose, single or two shots; five or six received placebo; per-sample allocation not given. For vaccine and placebo recipients, repertoires were sequenced using samples collected on day 63 after the first injection. Preparation of the library involved the immunoSEQ multiplex PCR assay. TCRdb retrieved this table from immuneACCESS and kept in-frame rearrangements only. Not all clones are present; in checked studies, unresolved V genes account for under half, and no reason is known for the remainder. This sample lists more than 250,000 clones; over 75% were detected once. The top ten constitute more than 2.5% of the sample. The input for sequencing was peripheral blood, taken in a trial of Ad26.COV2.S vaccine versus placebo. Receptors were obtained from a person between 18 and 60 years old who received the Ad26.COV2.S COVID-19 vaccine or a placebo.

In DNA, the CDR3 is TGCGCCAGCAGCTTGGATTTCGCAGGGGGCTACGAGCAGTACTTC. This sequence encodes CASSLDFAGGYEQYF. This chain links TRBV5-1 with TRBJ2-7, with 7 bases lining up with TRBD1. This CDR3 comprises 15 residues. Germline-derived CDR1 and CDR2 are SGHRS and YFSETQ. Unmatched junction bases numbered 6, after V lost 0 bases and J lost 3 bases. Drawing the rest from reference TRBV5-1 and TRBJ2-7, the complete variable domain is KAGVTQTPRYLIKTRGQQVTLSCSPISGHRSVSWYQQTPGQGLQFLFEYFSETQRNKGNFPGRFSGRQFSNSRSEMNVSTLELGDSALYLCASSLDFAGGYEQYFGPGTRLTVT.

This chain uses TRBV28 with TRBJ2-3, with D unresolved. Germline CDR1 is MDHEN and CDR2 is SYDVKM. V was cut by 5 bases and J by 0 bases, with 18 bases left in between. CDR3 length: 17 amino acids. Here the CDR3 reads CASSPWRRQSSTDTQYF. CDR3 bases: TGTGCCAGCAGTCCATGGCGGCGGCAGTCGAGCACAGATACGCAGTATTTT.

CDR3 nucleotides: TGCGCCAGCAGCAGGGGGACAGGGGGCACCTCTGGGGCCAACGTCCTGACTTTC. As protein: CASSRGTGGTSGANVLTF. V usage is TRBV5-1 and J usage is TRBJ2-6, with 12 bases identical to TRBD1. The germline V gene has CDR1 SGHRS and CDR2 YFSETQ. CDR3 size: 18 residues. The V gene end was trimmed by 4 bases and the J gene end by 0 bases; junction bases not matched to a gene: 5.

This clone has only one observation. This chain links TRBV21-1 with TRBJ1-1; the table gives TRBD1 as D, unverified against the DNA. TRBV21-1 is reported as a pseudogene. This CDR3 spans 11 amino acids. This CDR3 reads CASSRTGLAFF. The CDR3 DNA sequence: TGTGCCAGCAGCAGGACAGGGTTAGCTTTCTTT.

The chain combines TRBV4-1 with TRBJ2-2; 8 positions match TRBD2. The CDR3 contains 16 residues. The germline gives CDR1 MGHRA, CDR2 YSYEKL. The V and J ends lost 4 bases and 6 bases, in that order; junction bases with no gene match: 10. For the CDR3, the DNA is TGCGCCAGCAGCCTCCCCGGACTAGCATCTCCCGGGGAGCTGTTTTTT. It translates to CASSLPGLASPGELFF.

The chain links TRBV18 to TRBJ1-3, with D tentatively TRBD1 (6 bases). CDR1 is KGHSH and CDR2 is LQKENI in the germline V gene. This CDR3 has 16 residues. The germline V and J ends were trimmed by 3 bases and 0 bases, with 12 bases remaining between them. CDR3 amino acids: CASSPRDTGSGNTIYF. CDR3 in DNA: TGTGCCAGCTCACCTCGGGACACAGGCTCTGGAAACACCATATATTTT. The full variable domain, completed using reference TRBV18 and TRBJ1-3, is NAGVMQNPRHLVRRRGQEARLRCSPMKGHSHVYWYRQLPEEGLKFMVYLQKENIIDESGMPKERFSAEFPKEGPSILRIQQVVRGDSAAYFCASSPRDTGSGNTIYFGEGSWLTVV.

The chain links TRBV24-1 to TRBJ2-7; D is unresolved. Germline assignment: CDR1 KGHDR and CDR2 SFDVKD. V lost 4 bases, J lost 1 base, and 16 bases lay in between. This CDR3 is 16 amino acids long. As DNA, the CDR3 is TGTGCCACCAGTGACGCTGCCTTGGGCGGATCCTACGAGCAGTACTTC. Residues: CATSDAALGGSYEQYF.

This rearrangement joins TRBV30 to TRBJ1-2, with a weak D call TRBD1 (5 bases). From germline, CDR1 is GTSNPN and CDR2 SVGIG (reference sequence). The CDR3 is made up of 14 amino acids. Trimming took off 4 bases at V and 2 bases at J, with 14 bases between the two ends. The CDR3 region is CAWTNRGGNYGYTF. For the CDR3, the DNA is TGTGCCTGGACCAACCGGGGGGGGAACTATGGCTACACCTTC.

The V call is TRBV9, the J call TRBJ1-2; maybe TRBD1 (5 bases). Germline loops: CDR1 SGDLS, CDR2 YYNGEE. V gave up 0 bases and J gave up 7 bases, with 13 bases separating them. The CDR3 consists of 14 residues. DNA of the CDR3: TGTGCCAGCAGCGTAGGGGACGTCGGGGGTGGCTACACCTTC. This translates into CASSVGDVGGGYTF.

The V and J genes are TRBV29-1 and TRBJ2-1, with D perhaps matching TRBD2 (6 bases). V was clipped by 4 bases and J by 11 bases, with 15 bases between them. The CDR3 spans 12 residues. The germline V gene encodes CDR1 SQVTM and CDR2 ANQGSEA. Here the CDR3 reads CSVVGGESKQFF. The CDR3 nucleotides are TGCAGCGTTGTCGGCGGGGAGTCGAAGCAGTTCTTC.

J is TRBJ2-2 and V is TRBV10-1; weak D call: TRBD1 (6 bases). V shed 1 base and J shed 2 bases, with 8 bases lying between them. The CDR3 consists of 15 residues. Germline V gene lookup returns CDR1 WNHNN and CDR2 SYGVQD (reference sequence). In DNA form, the CDR3 reads TGCGCCAGCAGTGAGTTGGGGGCTAACACCGGGGAGCTGTTTTTT. This encodes CASSELGANTGELFF.

The chain uses TRBV4-1 and TRBJ2-1; a weak D match, TRBD1 (5 bases). CDR1 is MGHRA and CDR2 is YSYEKL in the germline V gene. The CDR3 is made up of 13 amino acids. Trimming cost V 4 bases and J 7 bases, with 11 bases left between them. The CDR3 DNA is TGCGCCAGCAGCCGCCGTCAGGGTAATGAGCAGTTCTTC. It translates to CASSRRQGNEQFF.

Turning to this clone: Within the sample, other DNA sequences also encode this same CDR3. The V call is TRBV10-1, the J call TRBJ2-5, with D possibly being TRBD2 (6 bases). The V gene's germline CDR1 is WNHNN and CDR2 SYGVQD (reference sequence). The V end was cut by 3 bases, the J end by 2 bases, with 10 bases between. The CDR3 spans 14 residues. Here the CDR3 DNA reads TGCGCCAGCAGTGAATCAGCGGGTCAAGAGACCCAGTACTTC. Translated, it gives CASSESAGQETQYF.

This CDR3 reads CATSRDAGSPHEQYF. CDR3 nucleotides: TGTGCCACCAGCAGAGATGCGGGATCCCCCCACGAGCAGTACTTC. This chain joins TRBV15 and TRBJ2-7, with D maybe TRBD2 (6 bases). The CDR3 is 15 amino acids. Germline V gene lookup returns CDR1 LNHNV and CDR2 YYDKDF (reference sequence). Trimming took off 0 bases at V and 5 bases at J, with 14 bases between the two ends.